The TCR beta chain described here comes from a study of blood T cell repertoires in COVID-19. Measured with immunoSEQ multiplex PCR; TCRdb has only the in-frame clones, and not every one. Of about 46,000 clones in the sample, 80% to 90% were seen once. The CDR3 is made up of 11 amino acids. Looked up from germline, CDR1 is LNHDA and CDR2 is SQIVND (reference sequence). V shed 5 bases and J shed 5 bases, with 7 bases lying between them. Specimen: peripheral blood. This sequence joins TRBV19 and TRBJ2-7; the D is unclear. This clonotype was sampled from a human donor in a cohort sampled during active COVID-19. The donor label of this sample is uncertain. CDR3 amino acids: CASSPPDEQYF. DNA of the CDR3: TGTGCCAGTAGTCCCCCCGACGAGCAGTACTTC.